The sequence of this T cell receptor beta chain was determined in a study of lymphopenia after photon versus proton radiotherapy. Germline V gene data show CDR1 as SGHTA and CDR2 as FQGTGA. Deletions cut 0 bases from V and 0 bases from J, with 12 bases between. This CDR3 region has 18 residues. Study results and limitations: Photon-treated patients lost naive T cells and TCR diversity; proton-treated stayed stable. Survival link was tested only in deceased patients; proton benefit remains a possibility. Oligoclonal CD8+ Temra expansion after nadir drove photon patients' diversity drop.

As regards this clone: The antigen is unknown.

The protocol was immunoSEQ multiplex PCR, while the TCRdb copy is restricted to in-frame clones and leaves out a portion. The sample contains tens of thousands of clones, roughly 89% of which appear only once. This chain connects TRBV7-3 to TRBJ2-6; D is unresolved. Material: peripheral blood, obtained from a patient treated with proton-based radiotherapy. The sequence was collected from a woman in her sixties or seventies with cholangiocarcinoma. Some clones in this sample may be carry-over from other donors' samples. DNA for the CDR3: TGTGCCAGCAGCTTAACGGGTGGGCCGAGCTCTGGGGCCAACGTCCTGACTTTC. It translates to CASSLTGGPSSGANVLTF.